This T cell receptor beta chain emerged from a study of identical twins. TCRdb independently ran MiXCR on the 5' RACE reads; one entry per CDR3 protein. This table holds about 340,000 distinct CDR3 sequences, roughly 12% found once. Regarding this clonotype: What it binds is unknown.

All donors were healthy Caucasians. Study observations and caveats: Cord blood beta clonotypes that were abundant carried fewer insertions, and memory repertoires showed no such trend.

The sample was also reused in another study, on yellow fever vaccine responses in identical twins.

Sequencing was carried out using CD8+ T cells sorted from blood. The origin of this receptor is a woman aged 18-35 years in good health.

The DNA for the CDR3 is TGCAGTGCTAGGGGGACTAGCGGGGGGGCTGGCACAGATACGCAGTATTTT. Protein: CSARGTSGGAGTDTQYF. J is TRBJ2-3 and V is TRBV20-1; 16 nucleotides agree with TRBD2. The CDR3 sequence is 17 residues long. J was trimmed by 1 base and V by 3 bases; bases with no gene match: 4. The germline V gene encodes CDR1 DFQATT and CDR2 SNEGSKA (reference sequence).